The 29 T cell receptor beta chains below come from one sample, sequenced in a study of OX40 agonist ivuxolimab in advanced cancers. Produced via immunoSEQ multiplex PCR; TCRdb's table is partial and in-frame only. The data contain around 41,000 clones, 85% to 90% of them seen just once; the ten biggest clones take up around 12%. Sequenced here: CD4+ or CD8+ T cells sorted from blood, sampled in a trial of the OX40 agonist ivuxolimab. Receptor source: an adult with an advanced solid tumor such as melanoma, head and neck, liver or kidney cancer.

The chain joins TRBV4-1 to TRBJ1-2; D may be TRBD1 (5 bases). Germline-derived CDR1 and CDR2 are MGHRA and YSYEKL. There are 14 residues in the CDR3. Trimming removed 1 base from V and 8 bases from J, with 14 bases in between. CDR3 in DNA: TGCGCCAGCAGCCAAGCAGGGCTTCGAGGGGGCTACACCTTC. Translation gives CASSQAGLRGGYTF.

The CDR3 nucleotides are TGTGCCAGCTCACCACCGGGGTGGCGACAGGGGCCTGGAAACACCATATATTTT. It specifies CASSPPGWRQGPGNTIYF. The V call is TRBV18, the J call TRBJ1-3; 8 positions agree with TRBD1. The CDR3 runs 18 residues. V was clipped by 0 bases and J by 2 bases; unmatched bases: 9. Germline lookup yields CDR1 KGHSH and CDR2 LQKENI.

The rearrangement joins TRBV6-1 to TRBJ2-1; D is undetermined. Trimming stripped 6 bases from V and 0 bases from J, with 9 bases between. Per the germline V gene, CDR1 is MNHNS and CDR2 is SASEGT. This CDR3 region has 14 residues. Here the CDR3 reads CASSVKSSYNEQFF. The CDR3 DNA reads as TGTGCCAGCAGCGTAAAAAGCTCCTACAATGAGCAGTTCTTC.

This sequence joins TRBV29-1 and TRBJ1-1, with D uncertain. The CDR3 totals 16 residues. Germline CDR1 is SQVTM and CDR2 is ANQGSEA. V lost 4 bases and J lost 2, with 20 bases in between. The CDR3 is CSVGGLGGKRNTEAFF. CDR3 nucleotide sequence: TGCAGCGTTGGAGGCCTGGGCGGCAAGAGAAACACTGAAGCTTTCTTT.

J is TRBJ1-2 and V is TRBV5-4; D is uncertain. Between the trimmed V and J ends, which lost 2 bases and 5 bases, there was a span of 16 bases. This CDR3 has 15 amino acids. Germline CDR1 reads SGHNT; CDR2 reads YYREEE (reference sequence). CDR3 sequence: CASSFKGDLRYGYTF. DNA for the CDR3: TGTGCCAGCAGCTTTAAGGGAGATTTACGGTATGGCTACACCTTC.

The chain employs TRBV7-9 and TRBJ2-7; TRBD2 is a possible D gene (7 bases). The V gene's germline CDR1 is SEHNR and CDR2 FQNEAQ (reference sequence). CDR3 length equals 17 residues. Trimming took off 1 base at V and 6 bases at J, with 22 bases between the two ends. CDR3 nucleotides: TGTGCCAGCAGCTTAGTGCACGGCGGCGGGGGCCCGGGCGAGCAGTACTTC. Encoded protein: CASSLVHGGGGPGEQYF.

The J gene is TRBJ1-1, the V gene TRBV5-1; D is undetermined. Trimming removed 2 bases at V and 0 bases at J, with 5 bases between. Germline V gene sequence: CDR1 SGHRS, CDR2 YFSETQ. The CDR3 consists of 13 residues. CDR3 residues: CASSFYLNTEAFF. The CDR3 nucleotides are TGCGCCAGCAGCTTTTATCTGAACACTGAAGCTTTCTTT.

Concerning this clone: A far larger clone is only one base removed, so a read error is likely. The rearrangement links TRBV7-2 to TRBJ2-7; D might be TRBD2 (5 bases). V was pared by 5 bases and J by 1 base, with 12 bases between. Per germline, CDR1 SGHTA and CDR2 FQGNSA. The CDR3 sequence is 14 residues long. This chain's CDR3 is CASSQEAASYEQYF. CDR3 bases: TGTGCCAGCAGCCAGGAAGCGGCGTCCTACGAGCAGTACTTC.

This sequence joins TRBV28 and TRBJ2-2; TRBD2 matches 8 bases. Germline V gene data show CDR1 as MDHEN and CDR2 as SYDVKM. This CDR3 spans 16 amino acids. Trimming removed 5 bases from V and 7 bases from J; junction bases left unmatched: 12. CDR3 loop: CASSLPSSGSNGELFF. The CDR3 DNA is TGTGCCAGCAGTCTTCCTTCCAGCGGGAGTAACGGGGAGCTGTTTTTT.

The chain employs TRBV28 and TRBJ2-2, with D possibly matching TRBD2 (6 bases). V shed 5 bases and J shed 0 bases, with 10 bases lying between them. From germline, CDR1 is MDHEN and CDR2 SYDVKM. The CDR3 has 15 residues. The CDR3 bases are TGTGCCAGCAGTCGGGGGACCACGAACACCGGGGAGCTGTTTTTT. Amino acids: CASSRGTTNTGELFF.

The chain employs TRBV11-2 and TRBJ2-7, with 10 bases lining up with TRBD1. V lost 6 bases to trimming and J lost 3 bases; unmatched junction nucleotides: 14. Germline V gives CDR1 SGHAT, CDR2 FQNNGV. The CDR3 runs to 17 residues. CDR3 protein: CASRSGTGASLDYEQYF. The CDR3 DNA is TGTGCCAGCAGGTCCGGGACAGGGGCCTCCCTTGACTACGAGCAGTACTTC.

V gene TRBV2 combines with J gene TRBJ2-7; 12 bases fit TRBD2. Looked up from germline, CDR1 is SNHLY and CDR2 is FYNNEI. V gave up 6 bases and J gave up 0 bases; unmatched junction bases: 3. This CDR3 is 15 amino acids long. The DNA of the CDR3 is TGTGCCAGCAGGCGGACTAGCGGGGCCTCCTACGAGCAGTACTTC. It translates to CASRRTSGASYEQYF.

This clone rates as medium-sized. This chain uses TRBV5-1 with TRBJ2-5; D gene ambiguous. V was trimmed by 4 bases and J by 2 bases, leaving 12 bases between them. The CDR3 length is 14 residues. The V gene's germline CDR1 is SGHRS and CDR2 YFSETQ. The CDR3 loop is CASSPWAAQETQYF. CDR3 bases: TGCGCCAGCAGCCCCTGGGCGGCGCAAGAGACCCAGTACTTC. The whole variable domain, filled in from reference TRBV5-1 and TRBJ2-5, reads KAGVTQTPRYLIKTRGQQVTLSCSPISGHRSVSWYQQTPGQGLQFLFEYFSETQRNKGNFPGRFSGRQFSNSRSEMNVSTLELGDSALYLCASSPWAAQETQYFGPGTRLLVL.

The rearrangement links TRBV27 to TRBJ1-1; no firm D call. The CDR3 covers 13 residues. Trimming removed 5 bases at V and 6 bases at J, with 13 bases between. Germline assignment: CDR1 MNHEY and CDR2 SMNVEV (reference sequence). The CDR3 protein is CASSPELGAEAFF. CDR3 coding DNA: TGTGCCAGCAGTCCAGAACTGGGCGCTGAAGCTTTCTTT.

Only a few counts were recorded for this clone. V is TRBV9 and J is TRBJ1-5; D is ambiguous. The ends were cut back, 0 bases at V and 5 bases at J, with 9 bases in the middle. The CDR3 runs 14 residues. CDR1 is SGDLS and CDR2 is YYNGEE in the germline V gene. CDR3 sequence reads: CASSVGRTYQPQHF. The CDR3 DNA reads as TGTGCCAGCAGCGTAGGCAGGACTTATCAGCCCCAGCATTTT.

The chain employs TRBV11-2 and TRBJ2-7; 7 positions agree with TRBD1. CDR3 length equals 15 residues. Germline V gives CDR1 SGHAT, CDR2 FQNNGV. The V segment lost 1 base and the J segment 2 bases; nucleotides outside the gene matches: 5. The CDR3 is CASSLAGGEAYEQYF. Here the CDR3 DNA reads TGTGCCAGCAGCTTAGCAGGGGGTGAAGCCTACGAGCAGTACTTC.

By sample fraction, this clone is medium-sized. The gene calls are TRBV4-1 and TRBJ2-1; TRBD1 agrees at 10 bases. The J segment lost 10 bases and the V segment lost 3 bases, leaving 9 bases of the junction unmatched. The germline V gene has CDR1 MGHRA and CDR2 YSYEKL. This CDR3 spans 15 amino acids. Written as DNA, the CDR3 is TGCGCCAGCAGCCAGAGCGGGACAGGGGTCGAAGAGCAGTTCTTC. Its translation: CASSQSGTGVEEQFF.

V gene TRBV5-6 combines with J gene TRBJ2-7, with D tentatively TRBD1 or TRBD2 (5 bases each). This CDR3 comprises 12 residues. Germline CDR1 SGHDT, CDR2 YYEEEE. Deletions cut 0 bases from V and 12 bases from J, with 13 bases between. The CDR3 loop reads CASSLAGGATYF. The CDR3 DNA reads as TGTGCCAGCAGCTTGGCTGGGGGAGCGACGTACTTC.

The V and J genes are TRBV7-9 and TRBJ1-1; 7 bases map to TRBD1. Germline loops: CDR1 SEHNR, CDR2 FQNEAQ (reference sequence). The CDR3 runs to 17 residues. V shed 5 bases, J shed 0 bases, and the junction held 12 bases outside the gene matches. The CDR3 nucleotides are TGTGCCAGCAGCCAACAGGGGACCGAACCGATGAACACTGAAGCTTTCTTT. Translation gives CASSQQGTEPMNTEAFF.

The chain carries TRBV29-1 and TRBJ2-1; 14 bases are shared with TRBD2. The CDR3 has 16 amino acids. Per the germline V gene, CDR1 is SQVTM and CDR2 is ANQGSEA. V shed 4 bases, J shed 3 bases, and the junction held 5 bases outside the gene matches. CDR3 in DNA: TGCAGCGTTGGAGGGACTAGCGGGAGAGGCTACAATGAGCAGTTCTTC. Translating gives CSVGGTSGRGYNEQFF.

The chain joins TRBV10-3 to TRBJ2-7; tentative D call: TRBD1 (5 bases). Trimming pared 6 bases from V and 2 bases from J, leaving 14 bases between. This CDR3 spans 14 amino acids. Germline V gives CDR1 ENHRY, CDR2 SYGVKD. Here the CDR3 reads CAISPTGAPYEQYF. The DNA of the CDR3 is TGTGCCATCAGCCCAACTGGGGCCCCCTACGAGCAGTACTTC.

The chain combines TRBV6-5 with TRBJ1-4; D unclear. Trimming stripped 4 bases from V and 0 bases from J, with 9 bases between. CDR3 length equals 15 residues. Germline V gives CDR1 MNHEY, CDR2 SVGAGI. CDR3 in amino acids: CASSLEGATNEKLFF. CDR3 sequence (DNA): TGTGCCAGCAGTTTAGAGGGCGCAACTAATGAAAAACTGTTTTTT.

The chain recombines TRBV4-1 with TRBJ1-2, with 8 positions matching TRBD1. The CDR3 is 15 residues long. Germline V gene data show CDR1 as MGHRA and CDR2 as YSYEKL. The V segment lost 1 base and the J segment 3 bases; nucleotides outside the gene matches: 4. CDR3 coding DNA: TGCGCCAGCAGCCAAGCCCAGGGGGCCCACTATGGCTACACCTTC. This sequence encodes CASSQAQGAHYGYTF.

The chain combines TRBV7-9 with TRBJ2-2; D might be TRBD1 or TRBD2, each matching 5 bases. Germline CDR1 reads SEHNR; CDR2 reads FQNEAQ (reference sequence). Between the trimmed V and J ends, which lost 6 bases and 2 bases, there was a span of 22 bases. The CDR3 contains 18 residues. This chain's CDR3 is CASRTGTDAQRNTGELFF. In nucleotides, the CDR3 is TGTGCCAGCAGAACCGGGACGGACGCCCAGAGAAACACCGGGGAGCTGTTTTTT.

This clone was found once. J is TRBJ1-2 and V is TRBV29-1, with 8 bases identical to TRBD1. Germline V gene sequence: CDR1 SQVTM, CDR2 ANQGSEA. V was clipped by 6 bases and J by 0 bases; unmatched bases: 3. This CDR3 has 13 residues. CDR3 sequence (DNA): TGCAGCGTCCCGGGACAGGCTAACTATGGCTACACCTTC. As protein: CSVPGQANYGYTF.

The rearrangement links TRBV7-9 to TRBJ1-6; D perhaps matches TRBD1 (5 bases). V lost 0 bases and J lost 6, with 12 bases in between. The CDR3 consists of 16 residues. Looked up from germline, CDR1 is SEHNR and CDR2 is FQNEAQ (reference sequence). The chain's CDR3 is CASSLADSYLNSPLHF. CDR3 DNA sequence: TGTGCCAGCAGCTTAGCCGACAGCTACCTTAATTCACCCCTCCACTTT.

The chain carries TRBV7-9 and TRBJ2-1; 7 bases are shared with TRBD2. The germline V gene has CDR1 SEHNR and CDR2 FQNEAQ (reference sequence). V lost 5 bases and J lost 4; bases outside the gene matches: 8. This CDR3 comprises 15 residues. CDR3 sequence (DNA): TGTGCCAGCAGCCAAATCGGGACTATGTACAATGAGCAGTTCTTC. It codes for CASSQIGTMYNEQFF.

A note on this clone: The junction shows a germline mismatch at one end, possibly a read error. The J gene is TRBJ2-1, the V gene TRBV5-5; 15 nucleotides line up with TRBD2. In germline, CDR1 is SGHKS, CDR2 YYEKEE (reference sequence). The CDR3 runs 14 residues. The CDR3 DNA reads TGTGCCAGCAGCTATGGACTAGCGGGAGGGCCGGTAGTCTTC. It encodes CASSYGLAGGPVVF.

This CDR3 is CASSSYLAYDIQYF. The CDR3 DNA follows: TGTGCCAGCAGCTCTTATCTAGCCTACGACATTCAGTACTTC. The chain recombines TRBV7-2 with TRBJ2-4, with a tentative D call TRBD2 (5 bases). Trimming stripped 4 bases from V and 8 bases from J, with 15 bases between. The CDR3 sequence is 14 residues long. CDR1 SGHTA and CDR2 FQGNSA come from the germline V gene. Filled out from reference TRBV7-2 and TRBJ2-4, the complete variable domain reads GAGVSQSPSNKVTEKGKDVELRCDPISGHTALYWYRQSLGQGLEFLIYFQGNSAPDKSGLPSDRFSAERTGGSVSTLTIQRTQQEDSAVYLCASSSYLAYDIQYFGAGTRLSVL.